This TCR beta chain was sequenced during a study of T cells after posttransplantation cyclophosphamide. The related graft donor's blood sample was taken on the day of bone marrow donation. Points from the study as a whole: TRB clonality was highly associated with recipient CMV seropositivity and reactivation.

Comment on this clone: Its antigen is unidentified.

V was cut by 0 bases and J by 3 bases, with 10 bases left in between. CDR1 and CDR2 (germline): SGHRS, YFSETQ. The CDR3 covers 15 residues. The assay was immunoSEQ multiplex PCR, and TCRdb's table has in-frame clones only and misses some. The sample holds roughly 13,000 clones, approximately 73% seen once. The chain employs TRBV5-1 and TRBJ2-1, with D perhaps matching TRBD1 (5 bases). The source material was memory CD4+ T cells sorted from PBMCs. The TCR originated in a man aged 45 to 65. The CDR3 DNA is TGCGCCAGCAGCTTGGGCCAGGGTGTCTACAATGAGCAGTTCTTC. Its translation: CASSLGQGVYNEQFF.